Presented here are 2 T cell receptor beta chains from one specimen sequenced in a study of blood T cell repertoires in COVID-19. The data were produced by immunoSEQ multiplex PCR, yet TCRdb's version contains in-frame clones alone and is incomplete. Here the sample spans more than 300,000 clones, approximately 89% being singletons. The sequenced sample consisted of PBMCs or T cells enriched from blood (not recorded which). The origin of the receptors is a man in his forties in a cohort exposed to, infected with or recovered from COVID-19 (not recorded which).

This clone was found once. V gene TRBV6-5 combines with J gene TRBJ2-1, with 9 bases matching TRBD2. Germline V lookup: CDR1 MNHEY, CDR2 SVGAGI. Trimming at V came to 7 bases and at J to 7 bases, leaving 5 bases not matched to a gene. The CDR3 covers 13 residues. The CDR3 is CASIAGEGNEQFF. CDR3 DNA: TGTGCCAGCATAGCGGGAGAGGGAAATGAGCAGTTCTTC.

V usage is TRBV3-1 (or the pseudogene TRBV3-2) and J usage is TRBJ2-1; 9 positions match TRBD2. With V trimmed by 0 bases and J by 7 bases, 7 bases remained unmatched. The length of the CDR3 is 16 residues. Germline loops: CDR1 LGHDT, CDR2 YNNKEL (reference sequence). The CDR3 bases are TGTGCCAGCAGCCAAGACGGCGCGGGAGGGAGAAATGAGCAGTTCTTC. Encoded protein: CASSQDGAGGRNEQFF.